These 21 T cell receptor beta chains originate from one sample sequenced in a study of Graves' ophthalmopathy and Graves' hyperthyroidism. RNA transcripts provided the template for amplifying TCR beta CDR3 regions. HTBI-primed first-round RT-PCR preceded second-round multiplex PCR. TCRdb redid the calling of the multiplex PCR reads with MiXCR, one entry per CDR3 protein. The data show under 350,000 distinct CDR3 sequences, 15% to 20% seen once. Specimen: peripheral blood. These receptors all stem from an adult man with Graves' ophthalmopathy.

This rearrangement joins TRBV3-1 to TRBJ2-5, with no clear D. The CDR3 is made up of 13 amino acids. Trimming cost V 1 base and J 5 bases, with 8 bases left between them. Per germline, CDR1 LGHDT and CDR2 YNNKEL (reference sequence). Here the CDR3 reads CASSQVQRETQYF. The CDR3 region has the DNA TGTGCCAGCAGCCAAGTACAACGCGAGACCCAGTACTTC.

In this sample, this clonotype turned up many times. V and J are TRBV15 and TRBJ2-5; D is undetermined. CDR3 length: 16 amino acids. Germline values: CDR1 LNHNV, CDR2 YYDKDF (reference sequence). V was trimmed by 0 bases and J by 5 bases, leaving 16 bases between them. The CDR3 nucleotides are TGTGCCACCAGCAGAGAGATGTTGCAGCCCCCCGAGACCCAGTACTTC. Translating gives CATSREMLQPPETQYF.

The rearrangement joins TRBV30 to TRBJ2-2, with D hard to call. The CDR3 is 17 amino acids. The germline V gene encodes CDR1 GTSNPN and CDR2 SVGIG (reference sequence). Trimming removed 2 bases from V and 0 bases from J, with 16 bases in between. DNA for the CDR3: TGTGCCTGGAGTCACCGGTTGCCAGCGTCGAACACCGGGGAGCTGTTTTTT. It codes for CAWSHRLPASNTGELFF.

Ten or more counts support this clonotype. The chain couples TRBV6-2 or TRBV6-3 to TRBJ1-1; TRBD1 matches at 10 bases. There are 14 residues in the CDR3. V gave up 5 bases and J gave up 6 bases; unmatched junction bases: 6. CDR1 and CDR2 (germline): MNHEY, SVGEGT. The CDR3 reads CASSKGQGRSEAFF. For the CDR3, the DNA is TGTGCCAGCAGTAAGGGACAGGGGCGCTCTGAAGCTTTCTTT.

This clonotype was seen repeatedly, ten times or more. The V gene is TRBV6-1, the J gene TRBJ1-2; D is unclear. The V end lost 2 bases, the J end lost 4 bases, and 8 bases lay between the germline ends. This CDR3 region has 13 residues. Looked up from germline, CDR1 is MNHNS and CDR2 is SASEGT. As DNA, the CDR3 is TGTGCCAGCAGTGAACTCCGGTCCTATGGCTACACCTTC. Its protein is CASSELRSYGYTF.

This clonotype has ten or more counts. V usage is TRBV14 and J usage is TRBJ1-1; TRBD1 is a possible D gene (5 bases). The CDR3 extends over 15 amino acids. Trimming shortened V by 2 bases and J by 5 bases, and 15 bases separated the two germline ends. Per the germline V gene, CDR1 is SGHDN and CDR2 is FVKESK. Here the CDR3 DNA reads TGTGCCAGCAGCCAATCTCTTCCCCGGGGGACTGAAGCTTTCTTT. Protein sequence: CASSQSLPRGTEAFF.

In its sample, this clonotype was seen many times. The CDR3 is CASSVTAYEQYF. In DNA, the CDR3 is TGTGCCAGCAGTGTAACAGCATACGAGCAGTACTTC. The chain combines TRBV28 with TRBJ2-7, with D uncertain. Trimming took 5 bases from V and 4 from J, leaving 9 bases between them. Germline V CDR1 and CDR2: MDHEN, SYDVKM. The CDR3 loop spans 12 amino acids.

In its sample, this clonotype was seen many times. The V gene is TRBV11-2, the J gene TRBJ2-7, with 8 positions matching TRBD2. V was clipped by 0 bases and J by 1 base; unmatched bases: 5. Germline CDR1 SGHAT, CDR2 FQNNGV. The CDR3 length is 16 residues. The CDR3 nucleotides are TGTGCCAGCAGCTTAGAGAGTAGCGGGGCTTCCTACGAGCAGTACTTC. Protein product: CASSLESSGASYEQYF.

This clonotype was counted ten times or more. The chain carries TRBV6-1 and TRBJ1-5, with D possibly matching TRBD1 (6 bases). Germline V CDR1 and CDR2: MNHNS, SASEGT. V dropped 6 bases and J dropped 0 bases, with 18 bases sitting between them. The CDR3 consists of 17 residues. The CDR3 region has the DNA TGTGCCAGCAGACTGACAGGCAACCCTTATAGCAATCAGCCCCAGCATTTT. Translation: CASRLTGNPYSNQPQHF.

There are a few counts of this clonotype. This may be a read error: a much more frequent sequence differs by one nucleotide. The chain recombines TRBV27 with TRBJ2-7, with D tentatively TRBD2 (5 bases). CDR1 and CDR2 from the germline V gene are MNHEY and SMNVEV (reference sequence). This CDR3 is built from 16 residues. CDR3 protein: CASSLGISGGVDDQYF. The CDR3 nucleotides are TGTGCCAGCAGTTTAGGTATAAGCGGCGGTGTAGACGACCAGTACTTC.

The chain has TRBV6-5 and TRBJ2-5; D is unresolved. The germline CDR1 and CDR2 sequences are MNHEY and SVGAGI. Trimming took off 0 bases at V and 4 bases at J, with 9 bases between the two ends. CDR3 length equals 14 residues. CDR3 in amino acids: CASSYSNGLETQYF. For the CDR3, the DNA is TGTGCCAGCAGTTACTCTAACGGATTAGAGACCCAGTACTTC.

At least ten counts were recorded for this clonotype. The chain has TRBV7-2 and TRBJ1-5; the match to TRBD1 covers 12 bases. The CDR3 spans 19 residues. Germline CDR1 reads SGHTA; CDR2 reads FQGNSA. V lost 0 bases and J lost 2; bases outside the gene matches: 8. The CDR3 coding sequence is TGTGCCAGCAGCTTAGCCGCCGGGACAGGGGGCTGGGGCAATCAGCCCCAGCATTTT. Its protein product is CASSLAAGTGGWGNQPQHF.

This clonotype was picked up many times. The chain recombines TRBV20-1 with TRBJ1-5; unclear D gene. The CDR3 totals 13 residues. Germline V gene sequence: CDR1 DFQATT, CDR2 SNEGSKA (reference sequence). V was trimmed by 3 bases and J by 5 bases, leaving 11 bases between them. The CDR3 is CSARRNWDQPQHF. CDR3 coding DNA: TGCAGTGCTAGGCGTAATTGGGATCAGCCCCAGCATTTT.

The J gene is TRBJ2-2, the V gene TRBV5-1; D may be TRBD2 (6 bases). CDR3 length: 15 residues. Per the germline V gene, CDR1 is SGHRS and CDR2 is YFSETQ. V shed 0 bases and J shed 3 bases, with 9 bases lying between them. The CDR3 loop is CASSLAEGYTGELFF. CDR3 sequence (DNA): TGCGCCAGCAGCTTGGCGGAGGGTTACACCGGGGAGCTGTTTTTT.

Ten or more counts support this clonotype. This chain connects TRBV28 to TRBJ2-7; D remains unclear. The germline gives CDR1 MDHEN, CDR2 SYDVKM. The V and J ends lost 3 bases and 3 bases respectively, with 9 bases between them. The CDR3 is made up of 13 amino acids. The CDR3 region has the DNA TGTGCCAGCAGTTTGGACGGTCACTACGAGCAGTACTTC. Translating it yields CASSLDGHYEQYF.

This clonotype was counted at least ten times. The gene calls are TRBV5-4 and TRBJ1-1; 7 bases match TRBD1. The germline gives CDR1 SGHNT, CDR2 YYREEE (reference sequence). Unmatched junction bases numbered 9, after V lost 5 bases and J lost 8 bases. This CDR3 comprises 13 residues. The CDR3 DNA follows: TGTGCCAGCAGATTTGACAGGGTTGGGGAAGCTTTCTTT. Protein product: CASRFDRVGEAFF.

CDR3 bases: TGTGCCAGCAGTGAAATCTGGGCGGGGGCCCGGACCCAGTACTTC. As protein: CASSEIWAGARTQYF. This chain uses TRBV6-1 with TRBJ2-5, with a weak D call TRBD2 (7 bases). CDR3 length: 15 amino acids. The V and J ends lost 2 bases and 7 bases respectively, with 17 bases between them. The V gene's germline CDR1 is MNHNS and CDR2 SASEGT.

At least ten counts were recorded for this clonotype. This chain joins TRBV20-1 and TRBJ2-2; D gene unclear. The CDR3 has 13 amino acids. Trimming cost V 3 bases and J 3 bases, with 8 bases left between them. CDR1 DFQATT and CDR2 SNEGSKA come from the germline V gene (reference sequence). This CDR3 reads CSAREQDTGELFF. CDR3 sequence (DNA): TGCAGTGCTAGGGAACAAGACACCGGGGAGCTGTTTTTT.

This clonotype came up many times. The chain is built from TRBV5-1 and TRBJ1-2; 8 bases agree with TRBD1. Germline-derived CDR1 and CDR2 are SGHRS and YFSETQ. The CDR3 loop spans 16 amino acids. After removal of 4 bases from V and 3 bases from J, the junction contained 11 bases not matched to a gene. The CDR3 spells CASSARGTGGDYGYTF. CDR3 coding DNA: TGCGCCAGCAGCGCACGGGGGACAGGTGGAGACTATGGCTACACCTTC. The full variable domain, its missing parts supplied by reference TRBV5-1 and TRBJ1-2, is KAGVTQTPRYLIKTRGQQVTLSCSPISGHRSVSWYQQTPGQGLQFLFEYFSETQRNKGNFPGRFSGRQFSNSRSEMNVSTLELGDSALYLCASSARGTGGDYGYTFGSGTRLTVV.

This clonotype was detected ten times or more. This sequence joins TRBV6-2 or TRBV6-3 and TRBJ1-5; maybe TRBD1 (5 bases). V was shortened by 2 bases and J by 0 bases, with 14 bases between the two germline ends. Germline CDR1 reads MNHEY; CDR2 reads SVGEGT. There are 17 residues in the CDR3. This CDR3 reads CASSYEGTVYSNQPQHF. CDR3 nucleotides: TGTGCCAGCAGTTACGAAGGGACCGTGTATAGCAATCAGCCCCAGCATTTT.

The rearrangement uses TRBV7-2 and TRBJ2-7, with 10 nucleotides matching TRBD2. The CDR3 is 14 amino acids. Trimming took 5 bases from V and 7 from J; bases not matched to a gene: 8. From germline, CDR1 is SGHTA and CDR2 FQGNSA. In DNA form, the CDR3 reads TGTGCCAGCAGCCCAACTAGCGGGACCGCTGAGCAGTACTTC. It is translated as CASSPTSGTAEQYF.